The entry below gives a single TCR beta chain sequence along with its context. TCRdb re-called the 5' RACE reads and gives one entry per CDR3 protein, without DNA. In total, the table holds around 380,000 distinct CDR3 sequences. The data derive from a study of T cells expressing NK-cell markers. Whole-study context: TCR beta repertoires came from sorted CD3+CD56+NKG2C+, CD3+CD56+NKG2C- and CD3+CD56-NKG2C+ T cells.

This CDR3 comprises 16 residues. Looked up from germline, CDR1 is MNHEY and CDR2 is SVGAGI. The V call is TRBV6-5, the J call TRBJ2-7. The sequence was obtained from a woman between 50 and 59 years old in good health. Sequenced sample: blood T cells: a sorted CD56 or NKG2C T cell subset, CD4+ or CD8+ T cells, or bulk PBMC T cells (not recorded which). The CDR3 loop is CASSQDRSVSSYEQYF.